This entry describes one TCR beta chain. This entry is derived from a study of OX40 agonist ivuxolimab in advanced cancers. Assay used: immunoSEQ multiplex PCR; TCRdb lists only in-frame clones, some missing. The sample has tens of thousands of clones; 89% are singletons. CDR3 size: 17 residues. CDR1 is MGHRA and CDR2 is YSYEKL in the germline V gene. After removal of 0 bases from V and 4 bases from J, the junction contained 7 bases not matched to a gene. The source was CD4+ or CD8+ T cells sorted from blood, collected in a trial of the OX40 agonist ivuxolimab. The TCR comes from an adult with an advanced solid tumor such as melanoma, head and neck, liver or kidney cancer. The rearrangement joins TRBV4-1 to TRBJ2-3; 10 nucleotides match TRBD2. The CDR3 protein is CASSQDRLAGVSDTQYF. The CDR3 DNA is TGCGCCAGCAGCCAAGATCGTCTAGCGGGGGTCTCAGATACGCAGTATTTT.